This TCR beta chain was sequenced in a study of blood T cell repertoires in COVID-19. Study information: COVID-19 samples, acute and convalescent, were from the United States, Italy and Spain. Sources were T cells, B-cell-depleted T cells, or PBMCs; the material itself was cDNA or gDNA.

Original processing methods: Amplification from reference gene primers served as the basis for estimated nucleated cell counts. The protocol was immunoSEQ multiplex PCR, while the TCRdb copy is restricted to in-frame clones and leaves out a portion. Clonal size and the V and J genes are those of that table, whereas D and trimming came from the DNA. The sample records about 270,000 clones, approximately 77% being singletons. Deletions cut 1 base from V and 7 bases from J, with 15 bases between. From germline, CDR1 is SGDLS and CDR2 YYNGEE. This CDR3 contains 15 residues. Sequencing input: peripheral blood. The clonotype comes from a woman younger than 30 with acute or convalescent COVID-19. The V and J genes are TRBV9 and TRBJ2-1; D may be TRBD2 (6 bases). The chain's CDR3 is CASSVHGSGLNEQFF. The CDR3, as DNA: TGTGCCAGCAGCGTACACGGGAGCGGGTTAAATGAGCAGTTCTTC. Drawing the rest from reference TRBV9 and TRBJ2-1, the complete variable domain is DSGVTQTPKHLITATGQRVTLRCSPRSGDLSVYWYQQSLDQGLQFLIQYYNGEERAKGNILERFSAQQFPDLHSELNLSSLELGDSALYFCASSVHGSGLNEQFFGPGTRLTVL.